These 31 T cell receptor beta chains share one sample of origin, sequenced in a study of blood T cell repertoires in COVID-19. Measured with immunoSEQ multiplex PCR; TCRdb has only the in-frame clones, and not every one. Of a few hundred thousand clones in the sample, about four fifths were seen once. The sequenced material came from PBMCs or T cells enriched from blood (not recorded which). Receptors originate from a middle-aged man who had been exposed to COVID-19.

The chain links TRBV5-1 to TRBJ2-1; TRBD2 matches at 14 bases. The CDR3 totals 15 residues. V was clipped by 3 bases and J by 9 bases; unmatched bases: 5. CDR1 is SGHRS and CDR2 is YFSETQ in the germline V gene. The CDR3 coding sequence is TGCGCCAGCAGCTGGGGGACTAGCGGGAGAGGTGAGCAGTTCTTC. It codes for CASSWGTSGRGEQFF.

This clone appeared a few times. This chain connects TRBV12-5 to TRBJ1-6; tentative D call: TRBD1 (6 bases). Germline CDR1 is LGHNT and CDR2 is FRNRAP. The CDR3 consists of 14 residues. Trimming took off 5 bases at V and 6 bases at J, with 11 bases between the two ends. CDR3 nucleotide sequence: TGTGCTAGTGGTCAGGACAGCAGTAATTCACCCCTCCACTTT. It specifies CASGQDSSNSPLHF.

This clone was picked up one time. The same CDR3 also results from other DNA sequences found in this sample. The chain combines TRBV5-1 with TRBJ2-7; 9 nucleotides agree with TRBD1. Per germline, CDR1 SGHRS and CDR2 YFSETQ. The CDR3 totals 14 residues. V lost 4 bases and J lost 2; bases outside the gene matches: 4. CDR3 region: CASSLGTGPYEQYF. The CDR3 DNA reads TGCGCCAGCAGCCTAGGGACAGGGCCCTACGAGCAGTACTTC.

The chain carries TRBV10-3 and TRBJ2-3; 9 bases fit TRBD2. CDR1 ENHRY and CDR2 SYGVKD come from the germline V gene. The length of the CDR3 is 17 residues. With V trimmed by 10 bases and J by 4 bases, 18 bases remained unmatched. The CDR3 loop is CATNSGSGIWVSDTQYF. CDR3 sequence (DNA): TGTGCCACGAATAGCGGGAGTGGTATTTGGGTCTCAGATACGCAGTATTTT.

The chain combines TRBV15 with TRBJ2-7, with 9 bases fitting TRBD1. Germline V CDR1 and CDR2: LNHNV, YYDKDF (reference sequence). The CDR3 is 14 residues long. The V and J ends lost 3 bases and 5 bases, in that order; junction bases with no gene match: 5. CDR3 sequence reads: CATSRGQGRNEQYF. The CDR3 DNA sequence: TGTGCCACCAGCAGGGGACAGGGAAGGAACGAGCAGTACTTC.

The CDR3: CASSLALYQTKNIQYF. DNA of the CDR3: TGTGCCAGCAGCTTAGCTTTGTACCAAACTAAAAACATTCAGTACTTC. This sequence joins TRBV7-9 and TRBJ2-4; no clear D gene. The germline V and J ends were trimmed by 0 bases and 4 bases, with 13 bases remaining between them. From germline, CDR1 is SEHNR and CDR2 FQNEAQ (reference sequence). This CDR3 has 16 residues. Full variable domain (rest looked up from reference TRBV7-9 and TRBJ2-4): DTGVSQNPRHKITKRGQNVTFRCDPISEHNRLYWYRQTLGQGPEFLTYFQNEAQLEKSRLLSDRFSAERPKGSFSTLEIQRTEQGDSAMYLCASSLALYQTKNIQYFGAGTRLSVL.

This clone was observed a handful of times. The rearrangement uses TRBV6-1 and TRBJ1-1, with D unresolved. The CDR3 runs to 15 residues. V lost 1 base and J lost 0, with 9 bases in between. The germline V gene encodes CDR1 MNHNS and CDR2 SASEGT. CDR3 bases: TGTGCCAGCAGTGAAGGAGTATGGTTGAACACTGAAGCTTTCTTT. It specifies CASSEGVWLNTEAFF.

The chain combines TRBV27 with TRBJ2-7; TRBD1 might be the D (6 bases). CDR3 length: 13 residues. V dropped 5 bases and J dropped 4 bases, with 12 bases sitting between them. Germline CDR1 and CDR2: MNHEY and SMNVEV (reference sequence). Written as DNA, the CDR3 is TGTGCCAGCAGTCCTGGGGGCGGGTACGAGCAGTACTTC. Its translation is CASSPGGGYEQYF.

The J gene is TRBJ2-3, the V gene TRBV7-2, with D uncertain. CDR3 length: 13 residues. Trimming removed 4 bases from V and 4 bases from J, with 9 bases in between. Looked up from germline, CDR1 is SGHTA and CDR2 is FQGNSA. CDR3 amino acids: CASSSRWADTQYF. The DNA of the CDR3 is TGTGCCAGCAGCTCCAGGTGGGCAGATACGCAGTATTTT.

J is TRBJ2-1 and V is TRBV5-1; 8 nucleotides agree with TRBD1. CDR1 is SGHRS and CDR2 is YFSETQ in the germline V gene. This CDR3 region has 14 residues. V shed 5 bases, J shed 5 bases, and the junction held 6 bases outside the gene matches. CDR3 region: CASRSDRGDNEQFF. The CDR3 bases are TGCGCCAGCAGATCCGACAGGGGAGACAATGAGCAGTTCTTC. The complete variable domain, with remaining parts taken from reference TRBV5-1 and TRBJ2-1, reads KAGVTQTPRYLIKTRGQQVTLSCSPISGHRSVSWYQQTPGQGLQFLFEYFSETQRNKGNFPGRFSGRQFSNSRSEMNVSTLELGDSALYLCASRSDRGDNEQFFGPGTRLTVL.

The chain combines TRBV5-1 with TRBJ1-3, with TRBD1 as a possible D gene (6 bases). Germline V gene sequence: CDR1 SGHRS, CDR2 YFSETQ. The CDR3 totals 18 residues. Trimming cost V 1 base and J 0 bases, with 17 bases left between them. Written as DNA, the CDR3 is TGCGCCAGCAGCTTGTTTAGTGGGGGCCAGGCCTCTGGAAACACCATATATTTT. Its translation: CASSLFSGGQASGNTIYF.

The chain combines TRBV5-4 with TRBJ1-1; no clear D gene. Trimming shortened V by 5 bases and J by 4 bases, and 12 bases separated the two germline ends. The CDR3 is 13 amino acids. Germline CDR1 reads SGHNT; CDR2 reads YYREEE (reference sequence). In DNA form, the CDR3 reads TGTGCCAGCAGACTAGTTCGTGGCACTGAAGCTTTCTTT. Its protein is CASRLVRGTEAFF.

The rearrangement uses TRBV5-1 and TRBJ1-2; TRBD1 matches 7 bases. The germline gives CDR1 SGHRS, CDR2 YFSETQ. CDR3 length equals 12 residues. J lost 8 bases, V lost 5 bases, and 6 bases had no gene match. The CDR3 loop is CASSGGGDGYTF. For the CDR3, the DNA is TGCGCCAGCAGTGGAGGGGGCGACGGCTACACCTTC.

The rearrangement links TRBV5-4 to TRBJ2-6; a weak D match, TRBD1 (6 bases). V lost 9 bases and J 0 bases, leaving 19 bases between the germline ends. The CDR3 is 17 amino acids. The germline gives CDR1 SGHNT, CDR2 YYREEE (reference sequence). The CDR3 spells CATPKDRPSSGANVLTF. The CDR3 DNA reads TGTGCCACGCCTAAAGACAGGCCGAGCTCTGGGGCCAACGTCCTGACTTTC. Using reference TRBV5-4 and TRBJ2-6 for the parts outside the CDR3, the full variable domain is ETGVTQSPTHLIKTRGQQVTLRCSSQSGHNTVSWYQQALGQGPQFIFQYYREEENGRGNFPPRFSGLQFPNYSSELNVNALELDDSALYLCATPKDRPSSGANVLTFGAGSRLTVL.

This chain links TRBV5-5 with TRBJ2-1; 10 nucleotides line up with TRBD2. Trimming removed 0 bases from V and 7 bases from J; junction bases left unmatched: 7. Germline CDR1 SGHKS, CDR2 YYEKEE (reference sequence). The CDR3 is 16 residues long. The chain's CDR3 is CASSLVVAGGGNEQFF. DNA of the CDR3: TGTGCCAGCAGCTTGGTGGTAGCGGGAGGAGGTAATGAGCAGTTCTTC.

To note about this clone: The sample contains more than one DNA sequence encoding this CDR3. The chain is built from TRBV5-1 and TRBJ2-7; TRBD1 aligns across 10 bases. In germline, CDR1 is SGHRS, CDR2 YFSETQ. V was clipped by 2 bases and J by 2 bases; unmatched bases: 4. The CDR3 contains 15 residues. CDR3 coding DNA: TGCGCCAGCAGCTTCGGACAGGGGGGCCCCTACGAGCAGTACTTC. It translates to CASSFGQGGPYEQYF.

This clone was seen just once. The chain is built from TRBV7-9 and TRBJ1-2, with D perhaps TRBD1 (6 bases). The CDR3 loop spans 13 amino acids. V was shortened by 3 bases and J by 8 bases, with 13 bases between the two germline ends. Germline V gene lookup returns CDR1 SEHNR and CDR2 FQNEAQ (reference sequence). The DNA for the CDR3 is TGTGCCAGCAGCTTTCAAAGGGACAAGGGCTACACCTTC. Its protein product is CASSFQRDKGYTF.

The gene calls are TRBV10-3 and TRBJ2-7, with D tentatively TRBD1 (7 bases). V was shortened by 0 bases and J by 6 bases, with 12 bases between the two germline ends. Germline V gene data show CDR1 as ENHRY and CDR2 as SYGVKD. The CDR3 has 14 amino acids. The CDR3 loop is CAISESRGVREQYF. The CDR3, as DNA: TGTGCCATCAGTGAGTCCAGGGGGGTGCGCGAGCAGTACTTC.

This chain connects TRBV6-5 to TRBJ1-4, with a tentative D call TRBD1 (6 bases). Germline V gives CDR1 MNHEY, CDR2 SVGAGI. Trimming shortened V by 8 bases and J by 8 bases, and 12 bases separated the two germline ends. This CDR3 region has 12 residues. The CDR3 DNA is TGTGCCAGCCTGAGGGGGGGGGAAAAACTGTTTTTT. Encoded protein: CASLRGGEKLFF.

The CDR3 coding sequence is TGTGCCAGCAGCCCGGACATAGCCCCGGAGCAGTTCTTC. This sequence encodes CASSPDIAPEQFF. The V gene is TRBV7-9, the J gene TRBJ2-1; D is possibly TRBD1 (5 bases). The CDR3 is 13 amino acids. Deletions cut 5 bases from V and 10 bases from J, with 15 bases between. Germline CDR1 SEHNR, CDR2 FQNEAQ (reference sequence).

The chain uses TRBV21-1 and TRBJ2-7; the table's D gene call, TRBD1, was not cross checked with the DNA. TRBV21-1 is designated a pseudogene. CDR3 length: 13 residues. CDR3 DNA: TGTGCCAGCAGCAAAAATCAATACAGCGAGCAGTACTTC. It is translated as CASSKNQYSEQYF.

The chain couples TRBV24-1 to TRBJ2-1; 9 bases match TRBD2. Germline values: CDR1 KGHDR, CDR2 SFDVKD. Germline trimming cut 9 bases from V and 7 bases from J; bases unmatched to any gene: 12. The CDR3 runs to 15 residues. CDR3 bases: TGTGCCACCGCCTCCGTGCGGGAGGGCCTTAATGAGCAGTTCTTC. This translates into CATASVREGLNEQFF.

This clone was detected a few times. CDR3 in amino acids: CASSVGSGSLGRRDNEQFF. CDR3 nucleotides: TGTGCCAGCAGCGTAGGGAGCGGGAGTCTTGGGAGGCGGGACAATGAGCAGTTCTTC. This chain connects TRBV9 to TRBJ2-1; 8 nucleotides align to TRBD2. Germline V CDR1 and CDR2: SGDLS, YYNGEE. The CDR3 consists of 19 residues. Trimming at V came to 0 bases and at J to 5 bases, leaving 16 bases not matched to a gene.

CDR3 region: CASSLSQATEAFF. CDR3 nucleotides: TGTGCCAGCAGTCTATCCCAGGCCACTGAAGCTTTCTTT. The chain uses TRBV28 and TRBJ1-1; D gene unclear. CDR1 and CDR2 from the germline V gene are MDHEN and SYDVKM. The CDR3 consists of 13 residues. Trimming pared 5 bases from V and 4 bases from J, leaving 11 bases between.

This rearrangement joins TRBV18 to TRBJ1-4, with D maybe TRBD1 (6 bases). Germline loops: CDR1 KGHSH, CDR2 LQKENI. The CDR3 runs to 16 residues. The V end lost 2 bases, the J end lost 0 bases, and 10 bases lay between the germline ends. Here the CDR3 DNA reads TGTGCCAGCTCACCAGGACAGCATACAACTAATGAAAAACTGTTTTTT. Its protein product is CASSPGQHTTNEKLFF.

The rearrangement uses TRBV11-3 and TRBJ2-5; the D gene is possibly TRBD2 (5 bases). The CDR3 is 15 amino acids. Germline V gives CDR1 SGHNT, CDR2 YENEEA. V was trimmed by 2 bases and J by 3 bases, leaving 13 bases between them. This CDR3 reads CASSLLSLREETQYF. CDR3 bases: TGTGCCAGCAGCTTACTTAGCTTGCGGGAAGAGACCCAGTACTTC.

The chain is built from TRBV18 and TRBJ2-1; 9 bases line up with TRBD2. J gave up 4 bases and V 5 bases, and 12 bases lay outside the gene matches. This CDR3 has 17 residues. Germline V gene data show CDR1 as KGHSH and CDR2 as LQKENI. CDR3 nucleotide sequence: TGTGCCAGCTCAGAACTAGCGGGCCGCCGTCTTTACAATGAGCAGTTCTTC. It yields the protein CASSELAGRRLYNEQFF.

The gene calls are TRBV5-1 and TRBJ2-1; weak D call: TRBD2 (5 bases). In germline, CDR1 is SGHRS, CDR2 YFSETQ. This CDR3 spans 18 amino acids. V was clipped by 0 bases and J by 5 bases, with 21 bases between them. DNA of the CDR3: TGCGCCAGCAGCTTGGGAACAACCCTACGGGGATACAACAATGAGCAGTTCTTC. It encodes CASSLGTTLRGYNNEQFF.

The rearrangement joins TRBV30 to TRBJ2-4, with D possibly matching TRBD2 (6 bases). In germline, CDR1 is GTSNPN, CDR2 SVGIG (reference sequence). With 8 bases removed from V and 2 bases from J, the gap between germline ends came to 13 bases. CDR3 length: 13 amino acids. The CDR3 region has the DNA TGTGCCCACTCCGGGAGCTCCAAAAACATTCAGTACTTC. The encoded protein is CAHSGSSKNIQYF. The complete variable domain, with remaining parts taken from reference TRBV30 and TRBJ2-4, reads SQTIHQWPATLVQPVGSPLSLECTVEGTSNPNLYWYRQAAGRGLQLLFYSVGIGQISSEVPQNLSASRPQDRQFILSSKKLLLSDSGFYLCAHSGSSKNIQYFGAGTRLSVL.

For this clone: The junction does not match germline at one end; this may be a read error. The chain is built from TRBV7-7 and TRBJ2-1, with 16 bases lining up with TRBD2. This CDR3 comprises 17 residues. Germline lookup yields CDR1 SSHAT and CDR2 FNYEAQ (reference sequence). As DNA, the CDR3 is TGTGCTAGCAGCTTCGGGGGGACTAGCGGGAGGGCCGAGGAGCAGTTCTTC. Protein: CASSFGGTSGRAEEQFF.

The table lists this clone with a few counts. The chain joins TRBV9 to TRBJ2-7; D remains unclear. The germline CDR1 and CDR2 sequences are SGDLS and YYNGEE. V was shortened by 4 bases and J by 3 bases, with 11 bases between the two germline ends. The CDR3 is made up of 13 amino acids. The CDR3 sequence is CASSYSTNYEQYF. The CDR3 nucleotides are TGTGCCAGCAGCTATAGTACCAACTACGAGCAGTACTTC.